A selection of T cell receptor beta chains follows, all from one sample in a study of blood T cells in healthy people across ages. MiXCR, applied by TCRdb to the 5' RACE reads, yields one record per CDR3 protein. Of about 800,000 distinct CDR3 sequences detected, 20% to 25% appear once; the ten largest clones hold under 4.5%. This sample was also put to use in a study of T cells of mothers and their children.

Sequences were obtained from blood. These TCRs come from a boy younger than 18 in good health. CDR3s include the opening cysteine and the closing phenylalanine or tryptophan. The order of the fields is J gene, V gene, clone size, D gene, CDR3 protein, CDR3 DNA. A D gene is named only where the DNA matches it firmly. Size values are once, few and many counts, or a class for expanded clones, and some rows have none.

J: TRBJ1-4
V: TRBV25-1
size: few
D: .
CDR3: CASSEYGRSFNEKLFF
DNA: TGTGCCAGCAGTGAATACGGCAGAAGCTTTAATGAAAAACTGTTTTTT

J: TRBJ1-6
V: TRBV9
size: few
D: .
CDR3: CASSPSGILDSPLHF
DNA: TGTGCCAGCAGCCCTTCAGGGATTTTGGATTCACCCCTCCACTTT

J: TRBJ1-2
V: TRBV7-9
size: .
D: .
CDR3: CASSLHQTEPNLVTYF
DNA: TGTGCCAGCAGCTTGCACCAGACAGAGCCGAATCTTGTAACTTACTTC

J: TRBJ2-7
V: TRBV20-1
size: .
D: TRBD1
CDR3: CSASHSGQSTYEQYF
DNA: TGCAGTGCCAGTCATTCGGGACAGTCAACCTACGAGCAGTACTTC

J: TRBJ2-1
V: TRBV7-3
size: .
D: .
CDR3: CASSLDAGDVGEQFF
DNA: TGTGCCAGCAGCTTAGATGCGGGTGACGTCGGTGAGCAGTTCTTC

J: TRBJ2-1
V: TRBV2
size: .
D: .
CDR3: CASSPRLGGEQFF
DNA: TGTGCCAGCAGTCCTAGACTTGGTGGTGAGCAGTTCTTC

J: TRBJ2-3
V: TRBV2
size: .
D: .
CDR3: CASSDADRGDTQYF
DNA: TGTGCCAGCAGCGACGCGGACAGAGGAGATACGCAGTATTTT

J: TRBJ1-3
V: TRBV2
size: .
D: .
CDR3: CASSGQVIDPISGNTIYF
DNA: TGTGCCAGCAGTGGGCAGGTGATAGACCCCATCTCTGGAAACACCATATATTTT

J: TRBJ2-2
V: TRBV29-1
size: .
D: .
CDR3: CSVTGFNTGELFF
DNA: TGCAGCGTCACAGGGTTTAACACCGGGGAGCTGTTTTTT

J: TRBJ2-3
V: TRBV6-5
size: .
D: .
CDR3: CASRDDTTDTQYF
DNA: TGTGCCAGCAGGGATGATACCACAGATACGCAGTATTTT

J: TRBJ2-7
V: TRBV29-1
size: .
D: TRBD1
CDR3: CCADRENEQYF
DNA: TGCTGCGCCGACAGGGAGAACGAGCAGTACTTC

J: TRBJ2-1
V: TRBV28
size: .
D: TRBD2
CDR3: CASRLAHEQFF
DNA: TGTGCCAGCCGACTAGCTCATGAGCAGTTCTTC

J: TRBJ2-7
V: TRBV6-2/TRBV6-3
size: .
D: .
CDR3: CASRQQGSSYEQYF
DNA: TGTGCCAGCAGACAGCAGGGAAGCTCCTACGAGCAGTACTTC

J: TRBJ1-2
V: TRBV6-1
size: .
D: .
CDR3: CASSEVAQRTRGRYGYTF
DNA: TGTGCCAGCAGTGAAGTCGCGCAAAGGACTCGGGGACGCTATGGCTACACCTTC

J: TRBJ2-7
V: TRBV7-9
size: few
D: TRBD2
CDR3: CASSFGAGGWNEQYF
DNA: TGTGCCAGCAGCTTCGGAGCGGGAGGTTGGAACGAGCAGTACTTC

J: TRBJ2-5
V: TRBV20-1
size: .
D: TRBD2
CDR3: CSARDMRLAGLETQYF
DNA: TGCAGTGCTAGAGATATGAGGCTAGCGGGACTAGAGACCCAGTACTTC

J: TRBJ1-5
V: TRBV7-2
size: many
D: .
CDR3: CASSRGPGQPQHF
DNA: TGTGCCAGCAGCCGTGGCCCGGGTCAGCCCCAGCATTTT

J: TRBJ2-3
V: TRBV29-1
size: .
D: .
CDR3: CSASAGDTQYF
DNA: TGCAGCGCGTCGGCAGGGGATACGCAGTATTTT

J: TRBJ2-4
V: TRBV6-6
size: .
D: TRBD1
CDR3: CASSRGQGDGIQYF
DNA: TGTGCCAGCAGCCGTGGACAGGGTGATGGTATTCAGTACTTC

J: TRBJ2-6
V: TRBV9
size: few
D: .
CDR3: CASRRGWSGANVLTF
DNA: TGTGCCAGCAGACGAGGGTGGTCTGGGGCCAACGTCCTGACTTTC